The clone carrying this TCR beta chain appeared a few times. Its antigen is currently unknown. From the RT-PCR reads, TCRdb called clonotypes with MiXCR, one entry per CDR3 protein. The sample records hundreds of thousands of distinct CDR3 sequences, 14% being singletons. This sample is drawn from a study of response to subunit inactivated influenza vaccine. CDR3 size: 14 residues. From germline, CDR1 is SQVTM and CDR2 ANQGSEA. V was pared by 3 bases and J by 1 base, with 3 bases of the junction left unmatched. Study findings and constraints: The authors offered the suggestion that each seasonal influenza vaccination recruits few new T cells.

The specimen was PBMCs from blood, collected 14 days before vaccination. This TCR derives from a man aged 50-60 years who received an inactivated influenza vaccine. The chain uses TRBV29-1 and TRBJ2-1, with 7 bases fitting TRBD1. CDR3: CSVEGTVSYNEQFF. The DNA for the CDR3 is TGCAGCGTTGAGGGGACAGTGTCCTACAATGAGCAGTTCTTC.